Listed below are T cell receptor beta chains from one sample, sequenced in a study of lymphopenia after photon versus proton radiotherapy. Produced via immunoSEQ multiplex PCR; TCRdb's table is partial and in-frame only. The repertoire includes under 30,000 clones, roughly 87% of them detected once, and approximately 50% sits in the top ten. The material was peripheral blood, obtained from a patient treated with proton-based radiotherapy. These receptors were obtained from a woman aged 60 to 75 with cholangiocarcinoma. Some clones in this sample may be carry-over from other donors' samples. The CDR3 runs from the conserved cysteine through the conserved F or W. A D gene is named only where the DNA matches it firmly. For some rows the clone size is stated as once, few or many, or as a class when expanded; others skip it.

>TRBJ2-3|15|TRBV6-5|TRBD1|once
TGTGCCAGCAGTTATCAACAGGGGGCCACAGATACGCAGTATTTT
CASSYQQGATDTQYF
>TRBJ1-5|15|TRBV2|-|few
TGTGCCAGCAGTGAGGATCAGGGTGGCAATCAGCCCCAGCATTTT
CASSEDQGGNQPQHF
>TRBJ2-7|12|TRBV19|TRBD1|few
TGTGCCACGACAGGGTTTTCCTACGAGCAGTACTTC
CATTGFSYEQYF
>TRBJ2-5|15|TRBV5-1|TRBD2|-
TGCGCCAGCAGCCAGCGGGAGAGGGGTGGGGAGACCCAGTACTTC
CASSQRERGGETQYF
>TRBJ2-1|13|TRBV7-3|-|few
TGTGCCAGCAGTCGGGGTGCGGACAATGAGCAGTTCTTC
CASSRGADNEQFF
>TRBJ2-1|17|TRBV9|TRBD2|-
TGTGCCAGCAGCTCTACCAGCGGGAGGCGTACCTACAATGAGCAGTTCTTC
CASSSTSGRRTYNEQFF
>TRBJ2-7|16|TRBV11-2|-|-
TGTGCCAGCAGCGCAGGGAAAGACCAGGGCTACTACGAGCAGTACTTC
CASSAGKDQGYYEQYF
>TRBJ1-3|16|TRBV6-6|-|-
TGTGCCAGCAGTTACTCGATTTCAGGGTCGGGAAACACCATATATTTT
CASSYSISGSGNTIYF
>TRBJ2-7|16|TRBV19|TRBD2|-
TGTGCCAGTAGTCCCGAGCTTGGGCTAGCGGGAGTCGAGCAGTACTTC
CASSPELGLAGVEQYF
>TRBJ1-4|16|TRBV7-9|-|-
TGTGCCAGCAGCGGCCGCAGGGGATCAACTAATGAAAAACTGTTTTTT
CASSGRRGSTNEKLFF
>TRBJ2-1|19|TRBV18|TRBD2|-
TGTGCCAGCTCACCACCGGCTCTAGCGGGGAAGAGCTCCTACAATGAGCAGTTCTTC
CASSPPALAGKSSYNEQFF
>TRBJ1-2|15|TRBV29-1|-|-
TGCAGCGTCCCCCGCGGCGGTACGAGCCTTTATGGCTACACCTTC
CSVPRGGTSLYGYTF
>TRBJ1-2|15|TRBV27|TRBD1|-
TGTGCCAGCAGTTCAAACCTTCAGGGGGCGTTAGGCTACACCTTC
CASSSNLQGALGYTF
>TRBJ2-6|15|TRBV2|TRBD1|-
TGTGCCAGCGTGGGACAGCTCTCTGGGGCCAACGTCCTGACTTTC
CASVGQLSGANVLTF
>TRBJ1-6|13|TRBV27|-|few
TGTGCCAGCGGGGGGCAGGTTAATTCACCCCTCCACTTT
CASGGQVNSPLHF
>TRBJ1-1|13|TRBV11-1|TRBD1|-
TGTGCCAGCAGACCGACAGGGACCACTGAAGCTTTCTTT
CASRPTGTTEAFF
>TRBJ2-7|16|TRBV30|TRBD1|once
TGTGCCTGGAGCCTCAACCGGGACAGACAGACCTACGAGCAGTACTTC
CAWSLNRDRQTYEQYF
>TRBJ1-2|14|TRBV15|-|-
TGTGCCACCAGCAGAGATCCGGTGAACTATGGCTACACCTTC
CATSRDPVNYGYTF
>TRBJ1-4|14|TRBV6-1|TRBD1|once
TGTGCCAGCAGGGGGACAGGATCAAGTGAAAAACTGTTTTTT
CASRGTGSSEKLFF
>TRBJ1-2|15|TRBV19|-|-
TGTGCCAGTACCGCCGCATCTGCATTAAACTATGGCTACACCTTC
CASTAASALNYGYTF
>TRBJ1-1|13|TRBV7-9|TRBD1|-
TGTGCCAGCAGCTTATCAGGGGGCATAAAAGCTTTCTTT
CASSLSGGIKAFF
>TRBJ1-2|13|TRBV30|-|-
TGTGCCTGGAAGGGACACGGTAACTATGGCTACACCTTC
CAWKGHGNYGYTF
>TRBJ1-5|12|TRBV6-5|-|-
TGTGCCAGCCGCGGGACACATCAGCCCCAGCATTTT
CASRGTHQPQHF
>TRBJ2-7|16|TRBV27|TRBD2|-
TGTGCCAGCAGGCAAATATGGACTAGCGGGAGCTACGAGCAGTACTTC
CASRQIWTSGSYEQYF
>TRBJ2-3|14|TRBV7-3|-|-
TGTGCCAGCAGCACCCAATCTAGCACAGATACGCAGTATTTT
CASSTQSSTDTQYF
>TRBJ2-2|16|TRBV6-1|-|-
TGTGCCAGCAGAGAACCCGCTGGGACCCACACCGGGGAGCTGTTTTTT
CASREPAGTHTGELFF
>TRBJ1-5|15|TRBV6-1|TRBD1|-
TGTGCCAGCAGTGTTCAGGGGGATAGCAATCAGCCCCAGCATTTT
CASSVQGDSNQPQHF
>TRBJ2-7|12|TRBV29-1|-|-
TGCAGCGCAGGGGGGGCCTCCTACGAGCAGTACTTC
CSAGGASYEQYF
>TRBJ2-1|12|TRBV14|-|-
TGTGCCAGCAGCCAGGGAACCTTCCAGCAGTTCTTC
CASSQGTFQQFF
>TRBJ1-2|14|TRBV30|-|few
TGTGCCTGGAGATCCGTCGACAGCTACTATGGCTACACCTTC
CAWRSVDSYYGYTF
>TRBJ1-1|14|TRBV5-4|TRBD1|-
TGTGCCAGCAGCCACGGACAGGGGAACACTGAAGCTTTCTTT
CASSHGQGNTEAFF
>TRBJ1-3|13|TRBV9|-|-
TGTGCCAGCAGCGTAGGGGCAGGCGGCACCATATATTTT
CASSVGAGGTIYF
>TRBJ2-7|13|TRBV2|-|-
TGTGCCAGCAGCCAGGTCCCAGGTCTCGAGCAGTACTTC
CASSQVPGLEQYF
>TRBJ2-1|15|TRBV7-8|TRBD2|-
TGTGCCAGCAGCTTAGGGACTAGCGCCTACAATGAGCAGTTCTTC
CASSLGTSAYNEQFF
>TRBJ2-5|16|TRBV5-8|TRBD1|-
TGTGCCAGCAGGCCCGGGACAGGGATAGTATCGGAGACCCAGTACTTC
CASRPGTGIVSETQYF
>TRBJ2-7|13|TRBV14|TRBD1|few
TGTGCCAGCAGCCGGGACAGGGAGGACGAGCAGTACTTC
CASSRDREDEQYF
>TRBJ2-1|13|TRBV11-2|TRBD2|-
TGTGCCAGCAGCCAAAGCGGGAGCAATGAGCAGTTCTTC
CASSQSGSNEQFF
>TRBJ2-1|14|TRBV9|TRBD1|few
TGTGCCAGCAGCCGACAGGGAACCTACAATGAGCAGTTCTTC
CASSRQGTYNEQFF
>TRBJ2-5|9|TRBV7-9|-|-
TGTGCCACCGGGGAGACCCAGTACTTC
CATGETQYF
>TRBJ2-2|16|TRBV7-7|TRBD2|-
TGTGCCAGCAGCTCAGGGACTACCTCGAACACCGGGGAGCTGTTTTTT
CASSSGTTSNTGELFF
>TRBJ2-4|16|TRBV11-2|TRBD2|-
TGTGCCAGCAGCTTATCTTCTGGGGGGGACAAAAACATTCAGTACTTC
CASSLSSGGDKNIQYF
>TRBJ1-3|14|TRBV29-1|-|-
TGCAGCGCTCTTACCAGGGGTTCTGGAAACACCATATATTTT
CSALTRGSGNTIYF
>TRBJ1-3|15|TRBV4-1|-|-
TGCGCCAGCCGGGCTGAGGGCTTCTCTGGAAACACCATATATTTT
CASRAEGFSGNTIYF
>TRBJ1-1|14|TRBV7-9|TRBD1|-
TGTGCCAGCAGCTGGGGGACAGGGAGCACTGAAGCTTTCTTT
CASSWGTGSTEAFF
>TRBJ2-1|14|TRBV2|TRBD2|few
TGTGCCAGCAGTAAAGAGGGACTAGCGGGAGGAAAGTTCTTC
CASSKEGLAGGKFF
>TRBJ1-6|12|TRBV15|-|-
TGTGCCACCAGCAGAGATCTTTCACCCCTCCACTTT
CATSRDLSPLHF
>TRBJ1-5|12|TRBV29-1|-|-
TGCAGCGCCAAAACAGGGAATCAGCCCCAGCATTTT
CSAKTGNQPQHF
>TRBJ2-6|14|TRBV2|-|-
TGTGCCAGCAGCGAGGTAGCTGGGGCCAACGTCCTGACTTTC
CASSEVAGANVLTF
>TRBJ2-1|11|TRBV20-1|-|-
TGCAGTGCTAGGGAAATCGTTGAGCAGTTCTTC
CSAREIVEQFF
>TRBJ2-4|15|TRBV4-1|TRBD2|once
TGCGCCAGCAGCCAAGATGGGGGACTAGCGGCCGCATCGCGTTGG
CASSQDGGLAAASRW
>TRBJ1-2|14|TRBV5-6|TRBD1|-
TGTGCCAGCAGCCCACAGGGGGCTGGATATGGCTACACCTTC
CASSPQGAGYGYTF